Each of the 6 T cell receptor beta chains below was sequenced from the same sample in a study of T cell responses to AZD1222 COVID-19 vaccine. The data were produced by immunoSEQ multiplex PCR, yet TCRdb's version contains in-frame clones alone and is incomplete. Of about 99,000 clones listed, more than 75% are singletons. This sample comprised peripheral blood, obtained 28 days after the second dose of the MenACWY control vaccine. The receptors shown here come from an adult who received the MenACWY meningococcal vaccine as a control.

This clone showed up just a few times. The rearrangement uses TRBV25-1 and TRBJ2-2; TRBD1 agrees at 8 bases. The trim removed 6 bases at V and 5 bases at J, leaving 11 bases unmatched. The length of the CDR3 is 16 residues. Germline V gives CDR1 MGHDK, CDR2 SYGVNS. CDR3 in amino acids: CASSTTGDLRTGELFF. Here the CDR3 DNA reads TGTGCCAGCAGCACGACAGGGGACCTAAGAACCGGGGAGCTGTTTTTT.

This rearrangement joins TRBV7-6 to TRBJ2-5, with 8 bases identical to TRBD2. V lost 0 bases and J lost 5; bases outside the gene matches: 5. The CDR3 sequence is 15 residues long. Germline-derived CDR1 and CDR2 are SGHVS and FNYEAQ. The CDR3 DNA follows: TGTGCCAGCAGCTTAGCGTCGGGGGGGCCGGAGACCCAGTACTTC. This codes for CASSLASGGPETQYF. Full variable domain (outside the CDR3, taken from reference TRBV7-6 and TRBJ2-5): GAGVSQSPRYKVTKRGQDVALRCDPISGHVSLYWYRQALGQGPEFLTYFNYEAQQDKSGLPNDRFSAERPEGSISTLTIQRTEQRDSAMYRCASSLASGGPETQYFGPGTRLLVL.

The rearrangement links TRBV9 to TRBJ1-2, with 8 bases matching TRBD1. The CDR3 extends over 14 amino acids. V was pared by 3 bases and J by 6 bases, with 7 bases of the junction left unmatched. Per the germline V gene, CDR1 is SGDLS and CDR2 is YYNGEE. In DNA, the CDR3 is TGTGCCAGCAGCGCCAGGGGGCGGTCGGATGGCTACACCTTC. It codes for CASSARGRSDGYTF.

The chain employs TRBV4-1 and TRBJ1-6, with D unresolved. V was trimmed by 2 bases and J by 7 bases, leaving 3 bases between them. Germline V CDR1 and CDR2: MGHRA, YSYEKL. The CDR3 totals 12 residues. Here the CDR3 reads CASSQNNSPLHF. The DNA for the CDR3 is TGCGCCAGCAGCCAAAACAATTCACCCCTCCACTTT.

The rearrangement links TRBV4-3 to TRBJ1-5, with unresolved D. The CDR3 has 13 amino acids. Germline-derived CDR1 and CDR2 are LGHNA and YSLEER. The V end lost 0 bases, the J end lost 6 bases, and 6 bases lay between the germline ends. The CDR3 DNA reads TGCGCCAGCAGCCAAGATCGACGTCAGCCCCAGCATTTT. Amino acid sequence: CASSQDRRQPQHF.

The chain couples TRBV6-6 to TRBJ1-5, with D tentatively TRBD1 (5 bases). CDR3 size: 15 residues. The ends were cut back, 3 bases at V and 0 bases at J, with 9 bases in the middle. Germline V gene sequence: CDR1 MNHNY, CDR2 SVGAGI (reference sequence). This CDR3 is CASSYSQGSNQPQHF. In DNA form, the CDR3 reads TGTGCCAGCAGTTATTCCCAGGGTAGCAATCAGCCCCAGCATTTT.